Sequencing of this T cell receptor beta chain was carried out in a study of T cell responses to AZD1222 COVID-19 vaccine. V was shortened by 4 bases and J by 5 bases, with 12 bases between the two germline ends. The CDR3 length is 13 residues. The germline V gene has CDR1 SGHDT and CDR2 YYEEEE. Clones were sequenced by immunoSEQ multiplex PCR, and TCRdb holds only the in-frame ones, with some missing. Among some 150,000 clones listed, approximately 90% were seen once. The sequence came from an adult in good health. Sequenced material: peripheral blood, taken on day 0 of AZD1222 vaccination. This rearrangement joins TRBV5-6 to TRBJ1-1; D not resolved. This chain's CDR3 is CASSAKTLTEAFF. The CDR3 DNA follows: TGTGCCAGCAGCGCGAAGACGTTGACTGAAGCTTTCTTT.